The TCR beta chain described here comes from a study of a mutant IDH1 vaccine in newly diagnosed glioma. The CDR3 is 13 amino acids. Trimming removed 2 bases at V and 5 bases at J, with 10 bases between. Germline values: CDR1 SGHNT, CDR2 YYREEE (reference sequence). Measured with immunoSEQ multiplex PCR; TCRdb has only the in-frame clones, and not every one. The sample lists about 38,000 clones; around 78% were seen once. As for time point: baseline, week 1 (first vaccination visit). Sample treatment: pre-vaccination baseline after standard-of-care therapy. This sample comprised PBMCs, obtained from a glioma patient treated with radiotherapy, temozolomide or both. V usage is TRBV5-4 and J usage is TRBJ2-5; D gene unclear. This TCR derives from a man aged 35-49 years with glioma. Some clones in this sample may be carry-over from other donors' samples. This CDR3 is CASSFSRTETQYF. DNA for the CDR3: TGTGCCAGCAGCTTTTCCCGTACGGAGACCCAGTACTTC.